This T cell receptor beta chain was obtained from a study of OX40 agonist ivuxolimab in advanced cancers. Study-level information: Hepatocellular carcinoma, melanoma, renal cell or head and neck cancer occurred in dose-escalation patients.

Study-level findings and limits: CD4+ T cells averaged fewer expanded clones than CD8+ T cells.

Remarks on this clone: The antigen is unknown.

With V trimmed by 4 bases and J by 3 bases, 10 bases remained unmatched. Germline assignment: CDR1 SGHVS and CDR2 FQNEAQ. This CDR3 has 17 amino acids. Assay: immunoSEQ multiplex PCR; the TCRdb copy retains only in-frame clones and omits some. The sample lists 50,000 to 60,000 clones, over 80% seen once, with less than 6% in the top ten. The genes are TRBV7-8 and TRBJ2-3; TRBD1 agrees at 10 bases. The origin of this receptor is an adult with an advanced solid tumor such as melanoma, head and neck, liver or kidney cancer. The specimen was CD4+ or CD8+ T cells sorted from blood, collected in a trial of the OX40 agonist ivuxolimab. In DNA, the CDR3 is TGTGCCAGCAGCTACCGGGACAGGGGCGTCGGGACAGATACGCAGTATTTT. This encodes CASSYRDRGVGTDTQYF.